Given below is one T cell receptor (beta chain) in context. The antigen is undetermined. Second-dose timings of about 4 or about 12 weeks were pooled. This entry belongs to a study of T cell responses to AZD1222 COVID-19 vaccine. Trimming removed 0 bases at V and 7 bases at J, with 14 bases between. The CDR3 is 15 residues long. In germline, CDR1 is SGHRS, CDR2 YFSETQ. Sequencing was performed with immunoSEQ multiplex PCR; in TCRdb, only in-frame clones are kept and a portion is missing. The data hold over 65,000 clones, with 88% observed a single time. Findings of the study overall: The CD4 TCRs associated with vaccination extended across spike and predominated at 160-218 and 743-854. In a largely white British group with more females than males, clonal diversity was possibly underestimated. AZD1222 recipients seropositive at baseline numbered only five to seven.

This receptor was identified in an adult who received the AZD1222 COVID-19 vaccine. Sequencing used peripheral blood, obtained 28 days after the second AZD1222 dose. V usage is TRBV5-1 and J usage is TRBJ2-1; D possibly matches TRBD1 or TRBD2 (5 bases each). The CDR3 protein is CASSLVSGRGNEQFF. As DNA, the CDR3 is TGCGCCAGCAGCTTGGTATCGGGACGTGGGAATGAGCAGTTCTTC.